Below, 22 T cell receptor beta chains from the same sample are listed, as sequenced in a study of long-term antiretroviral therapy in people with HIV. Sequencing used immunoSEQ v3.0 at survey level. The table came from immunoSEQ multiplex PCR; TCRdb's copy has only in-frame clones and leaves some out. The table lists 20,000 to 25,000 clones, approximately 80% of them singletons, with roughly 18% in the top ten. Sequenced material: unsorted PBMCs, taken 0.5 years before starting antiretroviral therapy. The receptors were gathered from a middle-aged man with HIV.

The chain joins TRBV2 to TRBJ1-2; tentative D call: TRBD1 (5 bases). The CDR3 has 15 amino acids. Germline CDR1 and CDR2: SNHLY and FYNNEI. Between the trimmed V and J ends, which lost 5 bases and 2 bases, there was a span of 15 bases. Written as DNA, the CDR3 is TGTGCCAGCAGTACATCCCAGGGAAAGAACTATGGCTACACCTTC. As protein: CASSTSQGKNYGYTF. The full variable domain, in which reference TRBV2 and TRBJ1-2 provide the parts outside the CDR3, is EPEVTQTPSHQVTQMGQEVILRCVPISNHLYFYWYRQILGQKVEFLVSFYNNEISEKSEIFDDQFSVERPDGSNFTLKIRSTKLEDSAMYFCASSTSQGKNYGYTFGSGTRLTVV.

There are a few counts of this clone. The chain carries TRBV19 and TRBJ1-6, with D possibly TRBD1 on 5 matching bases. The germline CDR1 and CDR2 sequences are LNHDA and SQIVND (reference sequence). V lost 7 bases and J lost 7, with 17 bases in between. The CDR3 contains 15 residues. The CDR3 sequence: CASTPAQGGNSPLHF. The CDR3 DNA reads TGTGCCAGTACCCCGGCGCAGGGCGGCAATTCACCCCTCCACTTT.

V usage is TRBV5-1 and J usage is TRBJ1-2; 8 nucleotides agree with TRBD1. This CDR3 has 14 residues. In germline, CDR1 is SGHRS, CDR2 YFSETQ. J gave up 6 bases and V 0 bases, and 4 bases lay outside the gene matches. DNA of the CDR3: TGCGCCAGCAGCTTGGCAGGGGGCGGAGATGGCTACACCTTC. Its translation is CASSLAGGGDGYTF.

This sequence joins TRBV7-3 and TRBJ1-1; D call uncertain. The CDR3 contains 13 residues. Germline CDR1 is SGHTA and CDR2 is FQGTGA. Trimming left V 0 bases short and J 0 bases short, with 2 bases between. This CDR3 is CASSLTMNTEAFF. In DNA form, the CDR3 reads TGTGCCAGCAGCTTAACGATGAACACTGAAGCTTTCTTT. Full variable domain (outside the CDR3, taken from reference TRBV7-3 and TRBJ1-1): GAGVSQTPSNKVTEKGKYVELRCDPISGHTALYWYRQSLGQGPEFLIYFQGTGAADDSGLPNDRFFAVRPEGSVSTLKIQRTERGDSAVYLCASSLTMNTEAFFGQGTRLTVV.

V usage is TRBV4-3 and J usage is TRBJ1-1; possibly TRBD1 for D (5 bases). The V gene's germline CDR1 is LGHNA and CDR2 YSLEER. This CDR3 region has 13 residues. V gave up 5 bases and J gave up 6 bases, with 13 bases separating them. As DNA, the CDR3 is TGCGCCAGCAGCGGCAGGGACCGCTCTGAAGCTTTCTTT. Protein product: CASSGRDRSEAFF.

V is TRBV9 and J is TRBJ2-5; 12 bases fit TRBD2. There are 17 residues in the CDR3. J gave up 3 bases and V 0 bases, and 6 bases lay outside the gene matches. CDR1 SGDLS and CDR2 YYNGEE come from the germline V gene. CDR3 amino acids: CASSVGPLAGGKETQYF. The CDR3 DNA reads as TGTGCCAGCAGCGTAGGACCCCTAGCGGGGGGGAAAGAGACCCAGTACTTC. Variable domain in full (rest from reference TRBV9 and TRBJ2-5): DSGVTQTPKHLITATGQRVTLRCSPRSGDLSVYWYQQSLDQGLQFLIQYYNGEERAKGNILERFSAQQFPDLHSELNLSSLELGDSALYFCASSVGPLAGGKETQYFGPGTRLLVL.

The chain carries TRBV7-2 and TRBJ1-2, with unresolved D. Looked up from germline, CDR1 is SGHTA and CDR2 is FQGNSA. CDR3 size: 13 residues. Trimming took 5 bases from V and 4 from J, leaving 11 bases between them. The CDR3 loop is CASSPLGAYGYTF. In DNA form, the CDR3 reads TGTGCCAGCAGCCCCCTCGGTGCCTATGGCTACACCTTC.

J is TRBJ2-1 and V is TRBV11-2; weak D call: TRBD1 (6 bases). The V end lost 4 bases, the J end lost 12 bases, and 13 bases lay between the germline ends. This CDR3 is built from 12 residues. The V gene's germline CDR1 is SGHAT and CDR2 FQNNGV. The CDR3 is CASSSGPRGQFF. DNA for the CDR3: TGTGCCAGCAGCTCCGGCCCCAGGGGGCAGTTCTTC.

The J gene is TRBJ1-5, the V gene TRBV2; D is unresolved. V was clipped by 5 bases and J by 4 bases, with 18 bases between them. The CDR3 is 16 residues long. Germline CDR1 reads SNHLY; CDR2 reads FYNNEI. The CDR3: CASSSGPSWGNQPQHF. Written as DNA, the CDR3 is TGTGCCAGCAGTTCGGGTCCGTCCTGGGGAAATCAGCCCCAGCATTTT.

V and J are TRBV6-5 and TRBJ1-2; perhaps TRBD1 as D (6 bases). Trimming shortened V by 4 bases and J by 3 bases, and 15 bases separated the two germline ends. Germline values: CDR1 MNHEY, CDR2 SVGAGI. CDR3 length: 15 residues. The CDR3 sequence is CASSSLGGFYYGYTF. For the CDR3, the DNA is TGTGCCAGCAGTTCTCTAGGGGGGTTCTACTATGGCTACACCTTC.

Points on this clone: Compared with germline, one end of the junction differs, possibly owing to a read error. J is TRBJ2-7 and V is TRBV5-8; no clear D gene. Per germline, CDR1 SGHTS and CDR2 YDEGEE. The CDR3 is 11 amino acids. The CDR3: CASILVYEQYF. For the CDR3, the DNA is TGTGCCAGCATCTTGGTCTACGAGCAGTACTTC.

CDR3 protein: CASSLSGGDTEAFF. In nucleotides, the CDR3 is TGTGCCAGCAGTTTATCGGGTGGGGACACTGAAGCTTTCTTT. V is TRBV27 and J is TRBJ1-1; D ambiguous. The CDR3 has 14 amino acids. V lost 0 bases to trimming and J lost 3 bases, with 8 bases between them. Germline lookup yields CDR1 MNHEY and CDR2 SMNVEV (reference sequence).

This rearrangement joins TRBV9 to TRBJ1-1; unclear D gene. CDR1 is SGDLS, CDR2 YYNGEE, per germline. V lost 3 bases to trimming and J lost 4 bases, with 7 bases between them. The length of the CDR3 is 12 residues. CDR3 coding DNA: TGTGCCAGCAGCGACCCGGGCACTGAAGCTTTCTTT. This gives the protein CASSDPGTEAFF. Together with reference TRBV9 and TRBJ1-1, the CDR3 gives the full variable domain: DSGVTQTPKHLITATGQRVTLRCSPRSGDLSVYWYQQSLDQGLQFLIQYYNGEERAKGNILERFSAQQFPDLHSELNLSSLELGDSALYFCASSDPGTEAFFGQGTRLTVV.

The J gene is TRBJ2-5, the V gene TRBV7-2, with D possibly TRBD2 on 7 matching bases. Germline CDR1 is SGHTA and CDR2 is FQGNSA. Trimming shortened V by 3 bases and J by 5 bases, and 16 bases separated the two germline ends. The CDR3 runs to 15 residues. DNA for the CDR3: TGTGCCAGCAGCTTGGGCTGGCGGGGGCTCGAGACCCAGTACTTC. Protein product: CASSLGWRGLETQYF.

CDR3 sequence (DNA): TGTGCCAGCACCCCAGATCAAAACACTGAAGCTTTCTTT. Translated: CASTPDQNTEAFF. The J gene is TRBJ1-1, the V gene TRBV18; D is undetermined. Germline V gene lookup returns CDR1 KGHSH and CDR2 LQKENI. The CDR3 length is 13 residues. Trimming pared 8 bases from V and 2 bases from J, leaving 12 bases between. Based on the CDR3 plus reference TRBV18 and TRBJ1-1, the full variable domain is NAGVMQNPRHLVRRRGQEARLRCSPMKGHSHVYWYRQLPEEGLKFMVYLQKENIIDESGMPKERFSAEFPKEGPSILRIQQVVRGDSAAYFCASTPDQNTEAFFGQGTRLTVV.

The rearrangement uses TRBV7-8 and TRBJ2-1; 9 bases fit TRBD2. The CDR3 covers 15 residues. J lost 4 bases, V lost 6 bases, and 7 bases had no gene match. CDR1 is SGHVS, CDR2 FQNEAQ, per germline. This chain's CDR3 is CASRSTSGSYNEQFF. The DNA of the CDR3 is TGTGCCAGCAGATCTACTAGCGGGTCTTACAATGAGCAGTTCTTC.

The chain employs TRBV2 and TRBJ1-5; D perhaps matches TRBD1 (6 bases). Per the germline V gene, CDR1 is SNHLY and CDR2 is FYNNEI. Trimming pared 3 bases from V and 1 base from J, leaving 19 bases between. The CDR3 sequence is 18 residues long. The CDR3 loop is CASSEWGHQGRSNQPQHF. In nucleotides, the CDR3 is TGTGCCAGCAGTGAGTGGGGACACCAGGGTAGAAGCAATCAGCCCCAGCATTTT. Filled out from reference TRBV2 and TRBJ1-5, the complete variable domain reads EPEVTQTPSHQVTQMGQEVILRCVPISNHLYFYWYRQILGQKVEFLVSFYNNEISEKSEIFDDQFSVERPDGSNFTLKIRSTKLEDSAMYFCASSEWGHQGRSNQPQHFGDGTRLSIL.

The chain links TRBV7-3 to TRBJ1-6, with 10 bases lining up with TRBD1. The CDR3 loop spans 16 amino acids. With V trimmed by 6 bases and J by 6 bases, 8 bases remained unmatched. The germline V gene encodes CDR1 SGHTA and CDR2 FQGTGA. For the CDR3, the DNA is TGTGCCAGCAGTTGGGACAGGGGCGCCTGTAATTCACCCCTCCACTTT. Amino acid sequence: CASSWDRGACNSPLHF.

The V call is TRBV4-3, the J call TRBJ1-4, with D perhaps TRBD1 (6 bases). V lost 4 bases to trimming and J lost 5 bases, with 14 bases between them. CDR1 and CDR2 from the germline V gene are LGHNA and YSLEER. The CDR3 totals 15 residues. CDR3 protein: CASSPGQSLNEKLFF. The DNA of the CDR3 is TGCGCCAGCAGCCCCGGACAGAGCCTAAATGAAAAACTGTTTTTT.

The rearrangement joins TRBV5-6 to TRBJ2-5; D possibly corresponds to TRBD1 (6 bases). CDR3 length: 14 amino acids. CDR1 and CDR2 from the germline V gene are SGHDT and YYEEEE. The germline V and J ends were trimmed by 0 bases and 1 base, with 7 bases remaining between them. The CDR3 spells CASSLDRVQETQYF. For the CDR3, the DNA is TGTGCCAGCAGCTTGGACAGGGTCCAAGAGACCCAGTACTTC.

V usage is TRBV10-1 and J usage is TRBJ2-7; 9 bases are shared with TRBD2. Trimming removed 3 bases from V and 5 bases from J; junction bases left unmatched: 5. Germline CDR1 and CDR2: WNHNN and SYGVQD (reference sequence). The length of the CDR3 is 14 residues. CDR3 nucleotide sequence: TGCGCCAGCAGTGATAGCGGGGGCCCCCACGAGCAGTACTTC. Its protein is CASSDSGGPHEQYF.

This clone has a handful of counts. The CDR3 nucleotides read TGTGCCAGCAGCTTATACCTGAACACTGAAGCTTTCTTT. Its protein is CASSLYLNTEAFF. The rearrangement joins TRBV7-9 to TRBJ1-1; D remains unclear. The germline V and J ends were trimmed by 2 bases and 0 bases, with 4 bases remaining between them. The CDR3 length is 13 residues. The germline gives CDR1 SEHNR, CDR2 FQNEAQ (reference sequence).